The following is a TCR beta chain sequence with its context. Its matching antigen is unknown. The CDR3 is 14 amino acids. CDR1 MNHNY and CDR2 SVGAGI come from the germline V gene (reference sequence). V was clipped by 4 bases and J by 5 bases, with 13 bases between them. All participating donors were Caucasian adults from Nashville, Tennessee. The data derive from a study of shared clonotypes between healthy human individuals. Findings and caveats of the study: Generation probabilities of non-shared clonotypes were lower (relative to those shared by all four donors). Memory subsets had estimated richness that was generally smaller than that of naive subsets.

The authors split each subset's genomic DNA evenly across several immunoSEQ plates. Generated by immunoSEQ multiplex PCR, the TCRdb table keeps only in-frame clones and is missing some. The data contain some 2,400,000 clones, 95% of them singletons. The sequence derives from a young man in good health. The gene calls are TRBV6-6 and TRBJ2-3; possibly TRBD2 for D (6 bases). Sequencing was carried out using naive CD4+ T cells sorted from blood. The subset was: CD45RA+ positively selected. CDR3 sequence reads: CASSLGLDLDTQYF. CDR3 DNA sequence: TGTGCCAGCAGTTTGGGACTGGATTTAGATACGCAGTATTTT.